These T cell receptor beta chains were read from a single sample in a study of cytomegalovirus exposure and HLA in healthy donors. Libraries were prepared by immunoSEQ multiplex PCR; TCRdb keeps only in-frame clonotypes and omits some of them. The sample contains fewer than 200,000 clones, around 84% of which appear only once. Sequenced input: PBMCs. These receptor sequences come from a man younger than 30 in good health and CMV-seropositive. The CDR3 runs from the conserved cysteine through the conserved F or W. The D gene is left open where the match is weak. Expanded clones are given a class, and other clones once, few, many or no size at all.

V	size	D	J	DNA	CDR3
TRBV4-2	-	TRBD2	TRBJ2-1	TGTGCCAGCAGCCAAGTCTTACAGCGGGAGGGCCCGGGCGGTGAGCAGTTCTTC	CASSQVLQREGPGGEQFF
TRBV28	-	TRBD1	TRBJ1-1	TGTGCCAGCAGCTCACCCTCGTCAGGGGGAAATACTGAAGCTTTCTTT	CASSSPSSGGNTEAFF
TRBV27	few	-	TRBJ1-3	TGTGCCAGCAGTCTCATTGGGGGGAACACCATATATTTT	CASSLIGGNTIYF
TRBV7-3	-	-	TRBJ2-3	TGTGCCAGCAGCAGGGGCAGCACAGATACGCAGTATTTT	CASSRGSTDTQYF
TRBV6-1	-	TRBD1	TRBJ2-1	TGTGCCAGCAGTGAAGGCCACCGGACAGGGGGTGAGCAGTTCTTC	CASSEGHRTGGEQFF
TRBV30	-	-	TRBJ2-3	TGTGCCTGGACCCGCAGGCGGGCAGATACGCAGTATTTT	CAWTRRRADTQYF
TRBV11-2	-	-	TRBJ2-7	TGTGCCAGCACCCTGGGTAATAGCGGCTACGAGCAGTACTTC	CASTLGNSGYEQYF
TRBV19	-	TRBD1	TRBJ1-5	TGTGCCAGTAGTATGGTACTGACAGGGGCTCAGCCCCAGCATTTT	CASSMVLTGAQPQHF
TRBV5-6	-	-	TRBJ1-6	TGTGCCAGCAGCTTGTCAGGGCTAAATTCACCCCTCCACTTT	CASSLSGLNSPLHF
TRBV5-4	-	TRBD1	TRBJ2-2	TGTGCCAGCAGCCCCGGGACAGCAAACACCGGGGAGCTGTTTTTT	CASSPGTANTGELFF
TRBV27	-	TRBD1	TRBJ2-7	TGTGCCAGCAGGCCTCCTCACAGGGGGAACGAGCAGTACTTC	CASRPPHRGNEQYF
TRBV10-3	-	TRBD2	TRBJ2-7	TGTGCTTTGGGGGAGGGCTACGAGCAGTACTTC	CALGEGYEQYF
TRBV30	-	-	TRBJ2-2	TGTGCCTGGACAGGGCCGAACACCGGGGAGCTGTTTTTT	CAWTGPNTGELFF
TRBV30	few	TRBD1	TRBJ1-5	TGTGCCTGGAGTCGACAGGGCGAACAGCCCCAGCATTTT	CAWSRQGEQPQHF
TRBV29-1	few	-	TRBJ1-2	TGCAGCGTTGAACAGAACTATGGCTACACCTTC	CSVEQNYGYTF
TRBV28	-	TRBD2	TRBJ2-5	TGTGCCAGCATCCACGCGGGAGGACCCCTGGAGACCCAGTACTTC	CASIHAGGPLETQYF
TRBV18	-	TRBD1	TRBJ2-6	TGTGCCAGCTCACCTCCCGGGACAGGGAGGGCTGGGGCCAACGTCCTGACTTTC	CASSPPGTGRAGANVLTF
TRBV9	-	-	TRBJ1-2	TGTGCCAGCAGCGAGGGACAAGGCTATGGCTACACCTTC	CASSEGQGYGYTF